The present entry profiles one TCR beta chain with its context. The data are from a study of OX40 agonist ivuxolimab in advanced cancers. Study background: Treatment received earlier with anti-PD-1, anti-PD-L1 or anti-CTLA-4 agents was allowed, and approximately 40% had some.

Generated by immunoSEQ multiplex PCR, the TCRdb table keeps only in-frame clones and is missing some. Of roughly 73,000 clones in the sample, roughly nine tenths were seen once. The V end lost 5 bases, the J end lost 0 bases, and 10 bases lay between the germline ends. The CDR3 runs to 14 residues. CDR1 MNHEY and CDR2 SMNVEV come from the germline V gene (reference sequence). The starting material was CD4+ or CD8+ T cells sorted from blood, obtained in a trial of the OX40 agonist ivuxolimab. The V call is TRBV27, the J call TRBJ1-2; D is undetermined. This clonotype was sampled from an adult with an advanced solid tumor such as melanoma, head and neck, liver or kidney cancer. The CDR3 DNA reads TGTGCCAGCAGTCGGTTTTCCCCTAACTATGGCTACACCTTC. This codes for CASSRFSPNYGYTF.